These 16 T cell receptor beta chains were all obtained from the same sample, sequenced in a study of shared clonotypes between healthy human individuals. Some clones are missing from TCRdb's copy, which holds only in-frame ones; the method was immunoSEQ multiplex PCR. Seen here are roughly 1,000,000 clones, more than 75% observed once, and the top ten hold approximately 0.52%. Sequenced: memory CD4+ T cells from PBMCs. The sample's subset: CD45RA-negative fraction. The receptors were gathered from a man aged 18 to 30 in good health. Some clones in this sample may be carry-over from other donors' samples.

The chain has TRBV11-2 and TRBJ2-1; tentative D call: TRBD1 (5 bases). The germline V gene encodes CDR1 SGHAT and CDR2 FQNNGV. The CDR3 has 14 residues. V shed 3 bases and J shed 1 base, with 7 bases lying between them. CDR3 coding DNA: TGTGCCAGCAGCTTCCGACAGTCCTACAATGAGCAGTTCTTC. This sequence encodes CASSFRQSYNEQFF.

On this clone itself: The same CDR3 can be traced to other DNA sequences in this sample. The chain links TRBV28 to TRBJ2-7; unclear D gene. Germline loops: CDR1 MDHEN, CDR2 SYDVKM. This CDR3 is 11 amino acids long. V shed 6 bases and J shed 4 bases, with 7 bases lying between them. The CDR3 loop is CASRGEYEQYF. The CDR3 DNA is TGTGCCAGCAGGGGCGAATACGAGCAGTACTTC.

CDR3 sequence reads: CASSLGRGWNSPLHF. The CDR3 region has the DNA TGTGCCAGCAGTTTAGGGAGGGGTTGGAATTCACCCCTCCACTTT. The chain employs TRBV28 and TRBJ1-6; D perhaps matches TRBD1 (5 bases). The CDR3 has 15 amino acids. V was pared by 2 bases and J by 7 bases, with 12 bases between. CDR1 MDHEN and CDR2 SYDVKM come from the germline V gene.

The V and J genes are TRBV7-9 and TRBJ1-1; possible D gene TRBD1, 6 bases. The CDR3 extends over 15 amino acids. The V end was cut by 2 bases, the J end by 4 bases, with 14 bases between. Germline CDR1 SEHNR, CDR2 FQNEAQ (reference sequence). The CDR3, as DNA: TGTGCCAGCAGCTTATTTACCAGGGGAGGCACTGAAGCTTTCTTT. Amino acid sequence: CASSLFTRGGTEAFF.

This CDR3 reads CASTVGGRLSGYTF. CDR3 nucleotide sequence: TGTGCCAGCACCGTCGGCGGCCGACTCTCTGGCTACACCTTC. This rearrangement joins TRBV28 to TRBJ1-2; D is unclear. V shed 7 bases and J shed 7 bases, with 19 bases lying between them. The CDR3 is made up of 14 amino acids. The germline CDR1 and CDR2 sequences are MDHEN and SYDVKM.

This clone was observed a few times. This chain's CDR3 is CASSVAGLGREQYF. As DNA, the CDR3 is TGTGCCAGCAGCGTAGCGGGACTAGGTCGCGAGCAGTACTTC. This chain joins TRBV9 and TRBJ2-7; 8 positions agree with TRBD2. The CDR3 contains 14 residues. The germline V gene encodes CDR1 SGDLS and CDR2 YYNGEE. The ends lost 0 bases at V and 6 bases at J; junction bases unmatched: 5.

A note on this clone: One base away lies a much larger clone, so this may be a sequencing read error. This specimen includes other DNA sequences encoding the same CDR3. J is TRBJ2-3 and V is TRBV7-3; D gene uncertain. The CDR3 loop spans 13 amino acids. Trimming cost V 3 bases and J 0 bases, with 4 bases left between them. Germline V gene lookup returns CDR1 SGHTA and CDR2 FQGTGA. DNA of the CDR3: TGTGCCAGCAGCTTCGGAAGCACAGATACGCAGTATTTT. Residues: CASSFGSTDTQYF. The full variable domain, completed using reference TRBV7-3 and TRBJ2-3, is GAGVSQTPSNKVTEKGKYVELRCDPISGHTALYWYRQSLGQGPEFLIYFQGTGAADDSGLPNDRFFAVRPEGSVSTLKIQRTERGDSAVYLCASSFGSTDTQYFGPGTRLTVL.

The CDR3 loop is CASSYTSGGFVRKLFF. The DNA of the CDR3 is TGTGCCAGCAGCTACACCTCCGGAGGGTTTGTTCGGAAACTGTTTTTT. The chain has TRBV7-9 and TRBJ1-4; no reliable D call. Germline-derived CDR1 and CDR2 are SEHNR and FQNEAQ (reference sequence). The CDR3 is 16 amino acids. The germline V and J ends were trimmed by 4 bases and 11 bases, with 23 bases remaining between them.

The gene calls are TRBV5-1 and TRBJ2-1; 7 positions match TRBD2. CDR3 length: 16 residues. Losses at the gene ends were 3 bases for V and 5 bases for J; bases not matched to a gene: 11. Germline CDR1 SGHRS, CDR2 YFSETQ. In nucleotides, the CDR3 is TGCGCCAGCAGCTCGATCGTGGGGAGGGGCCACAATGAGCAGTTCTTC. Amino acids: CASSSIVGRGHNEQFF.

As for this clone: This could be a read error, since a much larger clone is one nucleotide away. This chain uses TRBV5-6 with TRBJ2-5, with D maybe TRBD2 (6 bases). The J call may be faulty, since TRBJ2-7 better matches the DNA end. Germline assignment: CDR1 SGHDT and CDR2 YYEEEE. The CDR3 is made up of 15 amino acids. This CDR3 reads CASSLGLASSYEQYF. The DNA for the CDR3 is TGTGCCAGCAGCTTGGGTCTAGCGAGTTCCTACGAGCAGTACTTC.

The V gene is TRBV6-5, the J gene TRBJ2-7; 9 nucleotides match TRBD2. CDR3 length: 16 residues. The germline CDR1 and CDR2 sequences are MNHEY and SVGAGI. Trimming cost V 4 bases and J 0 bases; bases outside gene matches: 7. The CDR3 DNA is TGTGCCAGCAGTTCGGCGGGAGGGCCTCGCTCCTACGAGCAGTACTTC. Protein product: CASSSAGGPRSYEQYF.

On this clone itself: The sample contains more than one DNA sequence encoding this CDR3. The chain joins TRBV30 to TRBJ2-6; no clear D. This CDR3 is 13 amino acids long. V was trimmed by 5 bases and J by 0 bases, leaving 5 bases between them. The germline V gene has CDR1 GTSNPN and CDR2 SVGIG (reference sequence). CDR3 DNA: TGTGCCTGGCGGTACTCTGGGGCCAACGTCCTGACTTTC. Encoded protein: CAWRYSGANVLTF.

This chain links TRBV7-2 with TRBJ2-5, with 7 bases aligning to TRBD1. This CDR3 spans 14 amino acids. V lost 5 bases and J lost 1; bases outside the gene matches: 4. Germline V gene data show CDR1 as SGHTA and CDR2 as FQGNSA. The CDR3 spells CASSPTGTQETQYF. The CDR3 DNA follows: TGTGCCAGCAGCCCGACAGGGACCCAAGAGACCCAGTACTTC.

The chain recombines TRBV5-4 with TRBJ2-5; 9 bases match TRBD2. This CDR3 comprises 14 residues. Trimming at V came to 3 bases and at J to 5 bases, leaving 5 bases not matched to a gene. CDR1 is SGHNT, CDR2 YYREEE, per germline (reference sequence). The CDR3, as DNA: TGTGCCAGCAGCTCAGCGGGAGGAGGCGAGACCCAGTACTTC. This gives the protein CASSSAGGGETQYF.

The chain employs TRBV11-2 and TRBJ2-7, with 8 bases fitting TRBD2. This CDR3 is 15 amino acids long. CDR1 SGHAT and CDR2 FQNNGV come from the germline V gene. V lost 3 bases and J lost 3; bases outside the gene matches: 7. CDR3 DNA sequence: TGTGCCAGCAGCTTCCTGGGCCTAGCGGGCTACGAGCAGTACTTC. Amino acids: CASSFLGLAGYEQYF. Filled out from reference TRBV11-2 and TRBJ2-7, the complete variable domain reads EAGVAQSPRYKIIEKRQSVAFWCNPISGHATLYWYQQILGQGPKLLIQFQNNGVVDDSQLPKDRFSAERLKGVDSTLKIQPAKLEDSAVYLCASSFLGLAGYEQYFGPGTRLTVT.

The CDR3 sequence: CASSVRDSQIGAFF. DNA for the CDR3: TGTGCCAGCAGTGTCCGGGACTCCCAGATTGGGGCTTTCTTT. The rearrangement uses TRBV6-7 and TRBJ1-1; D possibly corresponds to TRBD1 (5 bases). TRBV6-7 counts as an open reading frame of uncertain function. The CDR3 sequence is 14 residues long. V dropped 5 bases and J dropped 11 bases, with 21 bases sitting between them.